These 11 T cell receptor beta chains originate from one sample sequenced in a study of cytomegalovirus exposure and HLA in healthy donors. In the PCR, 60 Vbeta and 13 Jbeta primers were used. TCRdb's table, derived via immunoSEQ multiplex PCR, lists solely in-frame clones and lacks some. Of some 170,000 clones listed, approximately 85% are singletons. Sequencing was done on a sample of PBMCs. The receptors here all came from a girl aged 2 to 9 in good health and CMV-seropositive.

In this sample, this clone turned up a few times. The rearrangement joins TRBV18 to TRBJ2-6; 7 bases agree with TRBD1. Germline loops: CDR1 KGHSH, CDR2 LQKENI. The CDR3 has 18 amino acids. Trimming removed 3 bases from V and 0 bases from J; junction bases left unmatched: 8. The CDR3, as DNA: TGTGCCAGCTCACCCCGGACAGGAGACGCCTCTGGGGCCAACGTCCTGACTTTC. Its protein is CASSPRTGDASGANVLTF.

The chain links TRBV20-1 to TRBJ2-7, with TRBD1 identical over 7 bases. V dropped 6 bases and J dropped 6; count of bases not matched to a gene: 2. Germline V CDR1 and CDR2: DFQATT, SNEGSKA (reference sequence). This CDR3 has 10 amino acids. In DNA, the CDR3 is TGCAGTGCGACAGGGCGCGAGCAGTACTTC. It yields the protein CSATGREQYF.

This chain links TRBV6-1 with TRBJ1-5; D gene unclear. V lost 4 bases and J lost 2, with 9 bases in between. The CDR3 runs 14 residues. Per germline, CDR1 MNHNS and CDR2 SASEGT. CDR3 DNA: TGTGCCAGCAGTGGAACGGTGGGCAATCAGCCCCAGCATTTT. Translated, it gives CASSGTVGNQPQHF.

The V gene is TRBV29-1, the J gene TRBJ2-1; TRBD2 matches at 11 bases. V shed 7 bases, J shed 7 bases, and the junction held 9 bases outside the gene matches. CDR3 size: 14 residues. Germline CDR1 reads SQVTM; CDR2 reads ANQGSEA. DNA for the CDR3: TGCAGCGCGCGACTAGCGGGGCCCCGGAATGAGCAGTTCTTC. Translation gives CSARLAGPRNEQFF.

The chain joins TRBV2 to TRBJ1-2; possibly TRBD1 for D (5 bases). With 4 bases removed from V and 1 base from J, the gap between germline ends came to 10 bases. The CDR3 consists of 14 residues. Germline values: CDR1 SNHLY, CDR2 FYNNEI. The CDR3 reads CASSAAGVNYGYTF. Written as DNA, the CDR3 is TGTGCCAGCAGTGCGGCGGGGGTTAACTATGGCTACACCTTC.

The rearrangement uses TRBV30 and TRBJ2-3; a weak D match, TRBD2 (6 bases). This CDR3 has 14 amino acids. V was cut by 2 bases and J by 1 base, with 10 bases left in between. CDR1 is GTSNPN and CDR2 is SVGIG in the germline V gene (reference sequence). The CDR3 loop reads CAWSFERGTDTQYF. For the CDR3, the DNA is TGTGCCTGGAGTTTTGAGCGGGGCACAGATACGCAGTATTTT.

This clone was detected a few times. This chain uses TRBV5-4 with TRBJ1-3, with TRBD1 as a possible D gene (6 bases). The CDR3 runs 14 residues. Germline values: CDR1 SGHNT, CDR2 YYREEE (reference sequence). V dropped 7 bases and J dropped 3 bases, with 14 bases sitting between them. DNA for the CDR3: TGTGCCAGCGGAAATACAGGGCTTGGAAACACCATATATTTT. This encodes CASGNTGLGNTIYF.

The V and J genes are TRBV19 and TRBJ1-1, with D possibly matching TRBD1 (5 bases). The CDR3 runs to 14 residues. Trimming took 4 bases from V and 1 from J, leaving 10 bases between them. Germline CDR1 is LNHDA and CDR2 is SQIVND (reference sequence). In DNA form, the CDR3 reads TGTGCCAGTAGTACCCAAACAGGGAACACTGAAGCTTTCTTT. This codes for CASSTQTGNTEAFF. The variable domain in full, with the rest retrieved from reference TRBV19 and TRBJ1-1, is DGGITQSPKYLFRKEGQNVTLSCEQNLNHDAMYWYRQDPGQGLRLIYYSQIVNDFQKGDIAEGYSVSREKKESFPLTVTSAQKNPTAFYLCASSTQTGNTEAFFGQGTRLTVV.

V usage is TRBV28 and J usage is TRBJ2-3; 11 nucleotides agree with TRBD2. Germline CDR1 and CDR2: MDHEN and SYDVKM. The V gene end was trimmed by 5 bases and the J gene end by 4 bases; junction bases not matched to a gene: 8. This CDR3 contains 16 residues. The CDR3 DNA reads TGTGCCAGCAGTCGAACTAGCGGGAGTAACCCAGATACGCAGTATTTT. Amino acid sequence: CASSRTSGSNPDTQYF.

The genes are TRBV2 and TRBJ1-5; perhaps TRBD1 as D (6 bases). Per germline, CDR1 SNHLY and CDR2 FYNNEI. The CDR3 is 12 residues long. Trimming left V 6 bases short and J 4 bases short, with 7 bases between. CDR3 amino acids: CASRTGNQPQHF. The CDR3 DNA sequence: TGTGCCAGCAGAACAGGGAATCAGCCCCAGCATTTT.

V is TRBV5-4 and J is TRBJ2-2; D is uncertain. V dropped 0 bases and J dropped 6 bases, with 6 bases sitting between them. Per germline, CDR1 SGHNT and CDR2 YYREEE (reference sequence). The CDR3 consists of 13 residues. The CDR3, as DNA: TGTGCCAGCAGCTTGGGGGCAGCCGGGGAGCTGTTTTTT. It yields the protein CASSLGAAGELFF.